This T cell receptor (beta chain) comes out of a study of blood T cell repertoires in COVID-19 (dated by TCRdb to 2020 to 2022). About the study as a whole: Samples from collaborators originated in the United States, Italy and Spain and spanned both the acute and convalescent phases of COVID-19. Subjects who had been exposed to COVID-19, were actively infected with it, or had recovered from it provided the deeply sampled blood TCRbeta repertoires that made up the dataset. Nearly every sample came with metadata listing a de-identified subject ID, COVID-19 status, age in years and sex. The prospective study material was composed of cDNA or gDNA derived from T cells, B-cell-depleted T cells, or PBMCs. The samples were drawn from two sources: the first 160 participants of the ongoing ImmuneRACE study, and 1,000 to 1,500 subjects contributed by 6 global collaborators. Where available, HLA class I and class II types were obtained from metadata supplied by the sample provider rather than from assay-based typing. The repertoires were released in a freely available public database meant as a resource for research on the immune response to SARS-CoV-2. Overall study outcomes, separate from this receptor: Clinical and demographic metadata were provided uncurated, with the amount varying by source and participant.

In the prospective study, participants were about 18 to 89 years old, resided in about two dozen geographic areas of the United States, and were enrolled through a virtual design. Cohort assignment in the prospective study relied on participant-reported clinical history from a screening survey and a study questionnaire. Recovered participants in ImmuneRACE Cohort 3 were defined by two consecutive negative NP/OP PCR tests, clearance by a healthcare professional, or resolution of symptoms. In the prospective study, mobile phlebotomists collected whole blood, serum and a nasopharyngeal or oropharyngeal swab from each participant. Over a roughly two-month period, participants in the prospective study had the option of providing additional blood draws and questionnaires. Prospective study blood samples were shipped either frozen or at room temperature before DNA extraction. Of note for this clone: Its antigen has not been determined. No much larger clonotype is one base removed from it; base qualities were not supplied.

TCRbeta CDR3 regions were amplified from genomic DNA using the immunoSEQ Assay, a bias-controlled multiplex PCR. The authors' pipeline ran thus. Nucleated cell counts per sample were estimated from amplification of reference gene primers within the assay. To quantify the absolute abundance of each unique TCRbeta CDR3 rearrangement, sequence reads were collapsed and filtered. For each sample, productive Simpson clonality was calculated as the square root of Simpson's diversity index across productive rearrangements. TCRdb retrieved this table from immuneACCESS and kept in-frame rearrangements only. Not all clones are present; in checked studies, unresolved V genes account for under half, and no reason is known for the remainder. V, J and clone size are taken as reported in that table, and D and trimming were inferred from the DNA itself. A total of about 480,000 clones appear in this sample, around nine tenths of them only once. The top ten clonotypes cover approximately 8.3% of the sample.

Trimming leaves V shorter by 2 bases and J shorter by 7 bases, with the junction holding 15 bases beyond the gene matches. The cysteine opens and the phenylalanine closes a CDR3 of 17 amino acids. This entry keeps only the CDR3 DNA: 51 bases, framed from base 1. The germline V gene specifies SGHTA as CDR1 and FQGNSA as CDR2. The clonotype was recovered from a woman aged 55-75 years who had recovered from COVID-19. Recombination linked TRBV7-2 to TRBJ2-7, with 9 bases in between that match TRBD2. Sequenced material: PBMCs or T cells enriched from blood (not recorded which). The sequenced DNA: TGTGCCAGCAGCTTACGAGCGGGGGGCCCTTCCTTTGGGGAGCAGTACTTC. Its translation is CASSLRAGGPSFGEQYF.